The sequence of this T cell receptor beta chain was determined in a study of blood T cell repertoires in COVID-19. V dropped 0 bases and J dropped 5 bases, with 14 bases sitting between them. CDR3 size: 15 residues. In germline, CDR1 is SGHTS, CDR2 YDEGEE. Sequencing was performed with immunoSEQ multiplex PCR; in TCRdb, only in-frame clones are kept and a portion is missing. The sample has 150,000 to 200,000 clones; approximately 80% are singletons. Sequenced material: peripheral blood. The source of this sequence is a woman in her sixties or seventies with acute or convalescent COVID-19. The chain combines TRBV5-8 with TRBJ1-2; D unclear. DNA of the CDR3: TGTGCCAGCAGCTTGGTTCGCGTAGTCACGTATGGCTACACCTTC. This codes for CASSLVRVVTYGYTF.